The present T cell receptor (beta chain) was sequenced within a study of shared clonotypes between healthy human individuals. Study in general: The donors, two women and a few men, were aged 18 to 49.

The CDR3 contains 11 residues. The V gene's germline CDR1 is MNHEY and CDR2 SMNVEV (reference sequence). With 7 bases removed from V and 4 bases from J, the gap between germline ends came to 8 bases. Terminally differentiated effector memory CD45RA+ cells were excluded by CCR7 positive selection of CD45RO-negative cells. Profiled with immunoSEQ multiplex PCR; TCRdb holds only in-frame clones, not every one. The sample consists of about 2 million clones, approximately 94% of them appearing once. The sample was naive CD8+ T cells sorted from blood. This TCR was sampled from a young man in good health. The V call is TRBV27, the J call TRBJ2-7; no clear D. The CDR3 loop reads CASNNGYEQYF. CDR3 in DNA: TGTGCCAGCAATAACGGGTACGAGCAGTACTTC.